These T cell receptor beta chains were read from a single sample in a study of cytomegalovirus exposure and HLA in healthy donors. Clones were sequenced by immunoSEQ multiplex PCR, and TCRdb holds only the in-frame ones, with some missing. The profile shows roughly 89,000 clones, roughly 76% of them singletons. Specimen: PBMCs. All receptors come from a woman aged 30 to 39 in good health and CMV-seronegative. CDR3s include the opening cysteine and the closing phenylalanine or tryptophan. The D gene is left open where the match is weak. Clone sizes are given selectively: once, few, many, or a class where the clone is expanded.

>.|.|TRBJ2-2|TRBV27
CASSLQGRDTGELFF
TGTGCCAGCAGTCTACAGGGAAGGGACACCGGGGAGCTGTTTTTT
>few|.|TRBJ2-5|TRBV18
CASSPSGHETQYF
TGTGCCAGCTCACCATCAGGGCACGAGACCCAGTACTTC
>.|.|TRBJ1-5|TRBV28
CASSFSGHGAIRVNQPQHF
TGTGCCAGCAGTTTTTCGGGACATGGGGCGATCCGTGTCAATCAGCCCCAGCATTTT
>once|TRBD2|TRBJ2-1|TRBV10-2
CASSLVGLAAYNEQFF
TGCGCCAGCAGCCTAGTAGGGCTAGCGGCCTACAATGAGCAGTTCTTC
>few|TRBD2|TRBJ2-3|TRBV28
CASSFSGSHGDTQYF
TGTGCCAGCAGTTTCAGCGGGAGTCATGGAGATACGCAGTATTTT
>few|.|TRBJ2-5|TRBV6-1
CASSERPGETQYF
TGTGCCAGCAGTGAACGCCCCGGGGAGACCCAGTACTTC
>few|.|TRBJ1-1|TRBV6-6
CASSYSGGHEAFF
TGTGCCAGCAGTTACTCGGGAGGCCATGAAGCTTTCTTT
>.|.|TRBJ1-4|TRBV7-9
CASSFTQNEKLFF
TGTGCCAGCAGCTTCACCCAGAATGAAAAACTGTTTTTT
>.|.|TRBJ2-7|TRBV30
CAWSAQGYEQYF
TGTGCCTGGAGTGCCCAGGGCTACGAGCAGTACTTC
>once|.|TRBJ2-3|TRBV4-2
CASSQDSGITDTQYF
TGTGCCAGCAGCCAAGATAGTGGTATCACAGATACGCAGTATTTT
>few|.|TRBJ1-4|TRBV6-5
CASSYWGEKTEKLFF
TGTGCCAGCAGTTATTGGGGGGAGAAGACTGAAAAACTGTTTTTT
>.|TRBD1|TRBJ1-1|TRBV5-4
CASSLEQGARTEAFF
TGTGCCAGCAGCTTGGAGCAGGGGGCCAGGACTGAAGCTTTCTTT
>.|.|TRBJ1-4|TRBV5-1
CASSLEARNEKLFF
TGCGCCAGCAGCTTGGAGGCTAGAAATGAAAAACTGTTTTTT
>once|.|TRBJ2-2|TRBV11-3
CASSTTSGSTGELFF
TGTGCCAGCAGTACCACTTCGGGAAGCACCGGGGAGCTGTTTTTT
>once|TRBD1|TRBJ2-7|TRBV25-1
CASSSRTGPTYEQYF
TGTGCCAGCAGCTCTCGGACAGGGCCTACTTACGAGCAGTACTTC
>.|.|TRBJ2-7|TRBV21-1
CASSKSETGWDLYEQYF
TGTGCCAGCAGCAAATCAGAGACAGGTTGGGACCTCTACGAGCAGTACTTC
>.|.|TRBJ1-6|TRBV6-5
CASTRTGYSPLHF
TGTGCCAGCACCAGAACAGGGTATTCACCCCTCCACTTT
>.|.|TRBJ1-5|TRBV7-6
CASSLAGGNQPQHF
TGTGCCAGCAGCTTAGCAGGGGGCAATCAGCCCCAGCATTTT
>.|TRBD1|TRBJ2-7|TRBV5-4
CASSFPTGDNEQYF
TGTGCCAGCAGCTTCCCGACAGGGGATAACGAGCAGTACTTC
>.|TRBD1|TRBJ1-1|TRBV28
CASSFLARGRLNTEAFF
TGTGCCAGCAGTTTCTTGGCCAGGGGGCGATTGAACACTGAAGCTTTCTTT
>.|.|TRBJ2-1|TRBV11-1
CASSLSAGYYNEQFF
TGTGCCAGCAGCTTAAGCGCGGGATACTACAATGAGCAGTTCTTC
>.|.|TRBJ1-5|TRBV30
CAWSQGSNQPQHF
TGTGCCTGGAGCCAGGGATCCAATCAGCCCCAGCATTTT
>few|.|TRBJ2-7|TRBV6-6
CATTRTDIQDEQYF
TGTGCCACCACTCGGACGGACATCCAAGACGAGCAGTACTTC
>.|.|TRBJ2-5|TRBV19
CASSIEGVGKTQYF
TGTGCCAGTAGTATTGAGGGAGTGGGCAAGACCCAGTACTTC
>.|TRBD1|TRBJ1-2|TRBV7-2
CASRLGQGGYGYTF
TGTGCCAGCAGACTAGGACAGGGCGGCTATGGCTACACCTTC
>few|.|TRBJ2-2|TRBV7-9
CASSLGPRSIKTGELFF
TGTGCCAGCAGCTTAGGACCAAGGAGTATCAAAACCGGGGAGCTGTTTTTT
>.|TRBD1|TRBJ1-2|TRBV5-4
CASSGGQGANYGYTF
TGTGCCAGCAGCGGTGGACAGGGGGCGAACTATGGCTACACCTTC
>.|.|TRBJ2-1|TRBV4-1
CASSHPVRGYEQFF
TGCGCCAGCAGCCATCCCGTCCGAGGGTATGAGCAGTTCTTC
>.|.|TRBJ1-1|TRBV6-6
CASRDSNTEAFF
TGTGCCAGCAGAGACAGCAACACTGAAGCTTTCTTT